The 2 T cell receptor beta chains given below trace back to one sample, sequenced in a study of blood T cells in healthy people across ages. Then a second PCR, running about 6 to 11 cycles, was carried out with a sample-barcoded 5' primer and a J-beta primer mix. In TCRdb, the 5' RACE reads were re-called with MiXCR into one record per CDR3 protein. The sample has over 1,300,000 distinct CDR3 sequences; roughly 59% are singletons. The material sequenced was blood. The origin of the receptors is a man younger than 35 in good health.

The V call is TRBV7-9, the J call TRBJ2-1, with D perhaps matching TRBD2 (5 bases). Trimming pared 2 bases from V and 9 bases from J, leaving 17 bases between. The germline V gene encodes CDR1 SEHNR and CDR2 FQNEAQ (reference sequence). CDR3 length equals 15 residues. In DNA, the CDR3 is TGTGCCAGCAGCTTATTGCGGGCCGGAGGTGGTGAGCAGTTCTTC. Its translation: CASSLLRAGGGEQFF.

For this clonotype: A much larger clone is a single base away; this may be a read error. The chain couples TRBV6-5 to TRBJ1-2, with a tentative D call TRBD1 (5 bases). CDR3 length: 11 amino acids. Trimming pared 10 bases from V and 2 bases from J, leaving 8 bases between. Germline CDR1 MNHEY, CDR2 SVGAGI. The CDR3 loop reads CANTGNYGYTF. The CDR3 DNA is TGTGCCAACACAGGCAACTATGGCTACACCTTC.